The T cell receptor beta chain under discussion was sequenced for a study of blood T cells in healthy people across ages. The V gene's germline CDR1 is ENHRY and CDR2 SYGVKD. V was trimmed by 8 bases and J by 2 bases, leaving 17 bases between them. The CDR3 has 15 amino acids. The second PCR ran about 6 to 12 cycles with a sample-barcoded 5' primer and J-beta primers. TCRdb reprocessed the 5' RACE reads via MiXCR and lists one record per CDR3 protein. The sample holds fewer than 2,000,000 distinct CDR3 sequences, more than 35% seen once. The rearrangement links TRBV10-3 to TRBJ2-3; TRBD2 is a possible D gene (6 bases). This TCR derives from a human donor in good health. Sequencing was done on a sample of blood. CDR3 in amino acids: CAIGNSAGSTDTQYF. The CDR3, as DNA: TGTGCCATCGGGAACTCGGCGGGGTCCACAGATACGCAGTATTTT.